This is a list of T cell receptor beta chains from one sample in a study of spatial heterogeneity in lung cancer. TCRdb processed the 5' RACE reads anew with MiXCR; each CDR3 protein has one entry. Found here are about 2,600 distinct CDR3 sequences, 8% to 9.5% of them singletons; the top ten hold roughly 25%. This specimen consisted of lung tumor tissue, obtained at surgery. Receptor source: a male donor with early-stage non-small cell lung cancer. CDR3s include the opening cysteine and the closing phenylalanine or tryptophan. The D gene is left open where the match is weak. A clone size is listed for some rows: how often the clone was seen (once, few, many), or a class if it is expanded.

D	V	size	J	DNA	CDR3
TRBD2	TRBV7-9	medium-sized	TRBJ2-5	TGTGCCAGCAGCCCGGGGGGACGAGAGACCCAGTACTTC	CASSPGGRETQYF
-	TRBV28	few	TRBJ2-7	TGTGCCAGCAGCCTCCCATCGGGTGACGAGCAGTACTTC	CASSLPSGDEQYF
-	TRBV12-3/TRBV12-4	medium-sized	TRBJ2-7	TGTGCCAGCAGTTTCGACTCGCCGGTCGAGCAGTACTTC	CASSFDSPVEQYF
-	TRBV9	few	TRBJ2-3	TGTGCCAGCAGCGTATTGGCGGGCCCGGCGGATACGCAGTATTTT	CASSVLAGPADTQYF
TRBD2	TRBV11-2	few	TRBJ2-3	TGTGCCAGCAGCCTGACCCCAGCGGGACGCACAGATACGCAGTATTTT	CASSLTPAGRTDTQYF
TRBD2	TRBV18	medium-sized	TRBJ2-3	TGTGCCAGCCGTCCCGGGACTAGCGGGGGGGCCACAGATACGCAGTATTTT	CASRPGTSGGATDTQYF
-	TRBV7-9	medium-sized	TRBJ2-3	TGTGCCAGCAGCTTAAGGTCGAGTTGGACAGATACGCAGTATTTT	CASSLRSSWTDTQYF
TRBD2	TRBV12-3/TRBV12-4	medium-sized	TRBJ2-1	TGTGCCAGCAGTCCTGGACTAGCCAATGAGCAGTTCTTC	CASSPGLANEQFF
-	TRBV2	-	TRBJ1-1	TGTGCCAGCAGAGGCCGTGGGGGGCGCACTGAAGCTTTCTTT	CASRGRGGRTEAFF
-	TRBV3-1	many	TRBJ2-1	TGTGCCAGCAGCTCCCGGGACCACCGGATTTGGAATGAGCAGTTCTTC	CASSSRDHRIWNEQFF
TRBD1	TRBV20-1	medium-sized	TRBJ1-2	TGCAGTGCTAGTCCAAGGGGGCAAGGCTACACCTTC	CSASPRGQGYTF
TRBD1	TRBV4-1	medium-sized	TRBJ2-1	TGCGCCAGCAGCCAGGGGACAGTGAATGAGCAGTTCTTC	CASSQGTVNEQFF
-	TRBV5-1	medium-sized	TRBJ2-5	TGCGCCAGCAGCCCCTACAGGGAGGCAGAGACCCAGTACTTC	CASSPYREAETQYF
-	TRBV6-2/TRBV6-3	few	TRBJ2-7	TGTGCCAGCAGTTACTGGGGGAACTACGAGCAGTACTTC	CASSYWGNYEQYF
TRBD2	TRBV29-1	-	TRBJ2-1	TGCAGCGTTGGAGCCGGGAGGGGTGAGCAGTTCTTC	CSVGAGRGEQFF
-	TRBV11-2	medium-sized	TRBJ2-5	TGTGCCAGCAGCTTATCTGAGACCCAGTACTTC	CASSLSETQYF
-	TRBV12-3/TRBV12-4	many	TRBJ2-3	TGTGCCAGCAGTACTTTAAACCAGGATACGCAGTATTTT	CASSTLNQDTQYF
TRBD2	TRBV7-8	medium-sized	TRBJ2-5	TGTGCCAGCAGCTTAGCGCTAGCGGGGGGCGTTAGAGAGACCCAGTACTTC	CASSLALAGGVRETQYF
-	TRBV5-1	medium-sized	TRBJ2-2	TGCGCCAGCAGCTTGGACACACTCGACACCGGGGAGCTGTTTTTT	CASSLDTLDTGELFF
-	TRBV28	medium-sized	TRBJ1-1	TGTGCCAGCAGCCCCCGTGGGGCGGGGAACACTGAAGCTTTCTTT	CASSPRGAGNTEAFF
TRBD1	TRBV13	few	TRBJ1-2	TGTGCCAGCAGCCAAATTTCCCTGGGACAGAACTATGGCTACACCTTC	CASSQISLGQNYGYTF
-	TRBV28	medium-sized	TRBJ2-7	TGTGCCAGCAGCCCCCAAGGGTCCTACGAGCAGTACTTC	CASSPQGSYEQYF
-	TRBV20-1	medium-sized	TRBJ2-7	TGCAGTGCGGAGACAGTGGTCGAGCAGTACTTC	CSAETVVEQYF
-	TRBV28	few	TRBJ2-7	TGTGCCAGCAGTTTGTCGGGGGTCGAGCAGTACTTC	CASSLSGVEQYF
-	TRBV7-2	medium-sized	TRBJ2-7	TGTGCCAGCAGTCCCTTGAGGGACAAGACCTCCTACGAGCAGTACTTC	CASSPLRDKTSYEQYF
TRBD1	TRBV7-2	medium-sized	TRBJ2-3	TGTGCCAGCAGCTTTATCGCCAGGGGGCGTTCAGATACGCAGTATTTT	CASSFIARGRSDTQYF
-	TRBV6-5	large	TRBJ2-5	TGTGCCAGCAGTTATTGGCCCTTCGACCAAGAGACCCAGTACTTC	CASSYWPFDQETQYF
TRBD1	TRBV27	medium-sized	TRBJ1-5	TGTGCCAGCAGTTTGGTCAGGACAGGTCAATCAGCCCAGCATTTT	CASSLVRTGQSAQHF
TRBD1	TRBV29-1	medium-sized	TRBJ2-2	TGCAGCGTTGGGACAGGGGGGACTTCCAGTAACACCGGGGAGCTTTTTTTT	CSVGTGGTSSNTGELFF
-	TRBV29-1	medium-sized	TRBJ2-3	TGCAGCGTTGTTGAGGGGAGCACAGATACGCAGTATTTT	CSVVEGSTDTQYF
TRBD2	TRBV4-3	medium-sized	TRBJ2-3	TGCGCCAGCAGCCCCCGTCACCCGGGACTAGCGGGAGTTGTAGATACGCAGTATTTT	CASSPRHPGLAGVVDTQYF
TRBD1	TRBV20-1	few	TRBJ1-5	TGCAGTGCCAGCCAAGGGTCCGGGACAGTAAATCAGCCCCAGCATTTT	CSASQGSGTVNQPQHF
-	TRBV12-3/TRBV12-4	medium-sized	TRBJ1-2	TGTGCCAGCACTTTCGGACGCGGGGACTACTATGGCTACACCTTC	CASTFGRGDYYGYTF
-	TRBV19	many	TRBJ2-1	TGTGCCAGCCGCGCAGTGACCGGGACTCCCCGCGATGAGCAGTTCTTC	CASRAVTGTPRDEQFF
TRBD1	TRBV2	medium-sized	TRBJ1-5	TGTGCCACCACAGGGGGCCGGGATCAGCCCCAGCATTTT	CATTGGRDQPQHF
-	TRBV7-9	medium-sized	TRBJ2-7	TGTGCCAGCAGCTTCATAGTAGGCAACGAGCAGTACTTC	CASSFIVGNEQYF
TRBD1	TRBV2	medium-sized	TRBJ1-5	TGTGCCAGCAGTGGGGGACAGGGGGCGGGTCAGCCCCAGCATTTT	CASSGGQGAGQPQHF
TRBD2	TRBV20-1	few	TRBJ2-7	TGCAGTGCCCCGAGACTAGCGGGGGGCGGGTACGAGCAGTACTTC	CSAPRLAGGGYEQYF
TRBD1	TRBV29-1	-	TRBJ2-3	TGCAGCGTTGAAGTCCACAGGGGTATGGGCGGGGATACGCAGTATTTT	CSVEVHRGMGGDTQYF
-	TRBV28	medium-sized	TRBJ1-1	TGTGCCAGCAGTTTCAGGGCCACTGAAGCTTTCTTT	CASSFRATEAFF
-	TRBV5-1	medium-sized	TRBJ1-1	TGCGCCAGCAGCTTGGGGGCAGGGATGGACACTGAAGCTTTCTTT	CASSLGAGMDTEAFF
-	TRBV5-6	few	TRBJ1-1	TGTGCCAGCAGAGCCAGGGGAACGAACACTGAAGCTTTCTTT	CASRARGTNTEAFF
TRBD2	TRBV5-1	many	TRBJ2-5	TGCGCCAGCAGTTATACACCCACCTCGGGAGGGACCCAGTACTTC	CASSYTPTSGGTQYF